This TCR beta chain was retrieved from a study of cytomegalovirus exposure and HLA in healthy donors. Findings and caveats of the study: Some public TCRs appeared in many individuals, while most sequences were rare.

In regard to this clone: Its specificity is unknown.

Trimming shortened V by 2 bases and J by 0 bases, and 7 bases separated the two germline ends. This CDR3 is built from 14 residues. Germline CDR1 and CDR2: SGHRS and YFSETQ. The PCR made use of 60 Vbeta and 13 Jbeta primers. Libraries were prepared by immunoSEQ multiplex PCR; TCRdb keeps only in-frame clonotypes and omits some of them. Of under 200,000 clones in the sample, roughly 85% were seen once. Material: PBMCs. The chain combines TRBV5-1 with TRBJ2-3; D call uncertain. The sequence was collected from a woman in her 30s in good health and CMV-seronegative. CDR3 sequence: CASSFQASTDTQYF. CDR3 sequence (DNA): TGCGCCAGCAGCTTCCAGGCTAGCACAGATACGCAGTATTTT.